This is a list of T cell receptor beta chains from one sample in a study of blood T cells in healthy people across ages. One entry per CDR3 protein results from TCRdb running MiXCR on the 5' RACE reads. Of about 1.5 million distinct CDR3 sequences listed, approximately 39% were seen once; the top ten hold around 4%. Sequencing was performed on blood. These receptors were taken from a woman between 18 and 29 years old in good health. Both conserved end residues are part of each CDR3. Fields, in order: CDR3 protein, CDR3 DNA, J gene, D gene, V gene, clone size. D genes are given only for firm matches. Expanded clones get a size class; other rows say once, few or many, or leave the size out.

cdr3_aa: CAIREAGQGYEQYF
cdr3_nt: TGTGCCATCAGGGAGGCGGGACAGGGCTACGAGCAGTACTTC
j_call: TRBJ2-7
d_call: TRBD1
v_call: TRBV10-3
clone_size: .

cdr3_aa: CSGGLGQNEKLFF
cdr3_nt: TGCAGCGGGGGTCTAGGGCAAAATGAAAAACTGTTTTTT
j_call: TRBJ1-4
d_call: .
v_call: TRBV29-1
clone_size: .

cdr3_aa: CASSFRGAYNEQFF
cdr3_nt: TGTGCCAGCAGTTTCCGGGGGGCCTACAATGAGCAGTTCTTC
j_call: TRBJ2-1
d_call: TRBD2
v_call: TRBV27
clone_size: many

cdr3_aa: CASSQVTGQGAYEQYF
cdr3_nt: TGCGCCAGCAGCCAAGTTACAGGACAGGGGGCGTACGAGCAGTACTTC
j_call: TRBJ2-7
d_call: TRBD1
v_call: TRBV4-1
clone_size: .

cdr3_aa: CASRRAESTDTQYF
cdr3_nt: TGTGCCAGCAGGAGGGCGGAGAGCACAGATACGCAGTATTTT
j_call: TRBJ2-3
d_call: .
v_call: TRBV6-6
clone_size: .

cdr3_aa: CSARRGPSSYNEQFF
cdr3_nt: TGCAGTGCGCGGCGGGGGCCGAGCTCCTACAATGAGCAGTTCTTC
j_call: TRBJ2-1
d_call: .
v_call: TRBV20-1
clone_size: .

cdr3_aa: CSVREGNNQPQHF
cdr3_nt: TGCAGTGTCAGGGAGGGGAACAATCAGCCCCAGCATTTT
j_call: TRBJ1-5
d_call: .
v_call: TRBV20-1
clone_size: .

cdr3_aa: CASSAPQGANEQFF
cdr3_nt: TGTGCCAGCAGCGCCCCACAGGGGGCTAATGAGCAGTTCTTC
j_call: TRBJ2-1
d_call: TRBD1
v_call: TRBV7-9
clone_size: .

cdr3_aa: CASSIGTGKRTQYF
cdr3_nt: TGTGCCAGCAGTATCGGGACGGGCAAGAGAACCCAGTACTTC
j_call: TRBJ2-7
d_call: .
v_call: TRBV6-5
clone_size: .

cdr3_aa: CAISTSGHPTYEQYF
cdr3_nt: TGTGCCATCAGTACCTCTGGGCATCCGACCTACGAGCAGTACTTC
j_call: TRBJ2-7
d_call: .
v_call: TRBV10-3
clone_size: many

cdr3_aa: CASSPGGSRTEAFF
cdr3_nt: TGTGCCAGCAGTCCGGGAGGCTCGAGGACTGAAGCTTTCTTT
j_call: TRBJ1-1
d_call: .
v_call: TRBV12-3/TRBV12-4
clone_size: .

cdr3_aa: CASSGMSYNEQFF
cdr3_nt: TGTGCCAGCAGTGGGATGTCCTACAATGAGCAGTTCTTC
j_call: TRBJ2-1
d_call: .
v_call: TRBV2
clone_size: .

cdr3_aa: CASSVADGNTDTQYF
cdr3_nt: TGTGCCAGCAGCGTAGCTGATGGTAACACAGATACGCAGTATTTT
j_call: TRBJ2-3
d_call: .
v_call: TRBV9
clone_size: .

cdr3_aa: CASSKRDYFYEQYF
cdr3_nt: TGTGCCAGCAGTAAACGGGACTATTTTTACGAGCAGTACTTC
j_call: TRBJ2-7
d_call: TRBD2
v_call: TRBV6-2/TRBV6-3
clone_size: .

cdr3_aa: CASSLISIKTGGEVFF
cdr3_nt: TGTGCCAGCAGCCTAATATCAATTAAGACAGGGGGGGAAGTTTTCTTT
j_call: TRBJ1-1
d_call: TRBD1
v_call: TRBV7-2
clone_size: .

cdr3_aa: CASSAGTLLSHEQYF
cdr3_nt: TGTGCCAGCAGCGCCGGGACCCTACTTTCCCACGAGCAGTACTTC
j_call: TRBJ2-7
d_call: .
v_call: TRBV2
clone_size: .

cdr3_aa: CASSKDESHEQYF
cdr3_nt: TGTGCCAGCAGCAAAGATGAGAGCCACGAGCAGTACTTC
j_call: TRBJ2-7
d_call: .
v_call: TRBV21-1
clone_size: few

cdr3_aa: CASSWAGGDIQYF
cdr3_nt: TGTGCCAGCAGCTGGGCAGGGGGGGACATTCAGTACTTC
j_call: TRBJ2-4
d_call: .
v_call: TRBV7-2
clone_size: few

cdr3_aa: CATALEGEETQYF
cdr3_nt: TGTGCCACCGCTTTGGAGGGTGAGGAGACCCAGTACTTC
j_call: TRBJ2-5
d_call: .
v_call: TRBV24-1
clone_size: .

cdr3_aa: CASSLGTYSYNEQFF
cdr3_nt: TGCGCCAGCAGCTTGGGCACCTACTCCTACAATGAGCAGTTCTTC
j_call: TRBJ2-1
d_call: .
v_call: TRBV5-1
clone_size: .

cdr3_aa: CASSTQPGQCANWYEQYF
cdr3_nt: TGTGCCAGCAGCACCCAACCGGGACAGTGTGCGAATTGGTACGAGCAGTACTTC
j_call: TRBJ2-7
d_call: TRBD1
v_call: TRBV7-2
clone_size: .

cdr3_aa: CASSQAGTSGRYTDTQYF
cdr3_nt: TGCGCCAGCAGCCAAGCCGGGACTAGCGGGAGGTACACAGATACGCAGTATTTT
j_call: TRBJ2-3
d_call: TRBD2
v_call: TRBV4-3
clone_size: few